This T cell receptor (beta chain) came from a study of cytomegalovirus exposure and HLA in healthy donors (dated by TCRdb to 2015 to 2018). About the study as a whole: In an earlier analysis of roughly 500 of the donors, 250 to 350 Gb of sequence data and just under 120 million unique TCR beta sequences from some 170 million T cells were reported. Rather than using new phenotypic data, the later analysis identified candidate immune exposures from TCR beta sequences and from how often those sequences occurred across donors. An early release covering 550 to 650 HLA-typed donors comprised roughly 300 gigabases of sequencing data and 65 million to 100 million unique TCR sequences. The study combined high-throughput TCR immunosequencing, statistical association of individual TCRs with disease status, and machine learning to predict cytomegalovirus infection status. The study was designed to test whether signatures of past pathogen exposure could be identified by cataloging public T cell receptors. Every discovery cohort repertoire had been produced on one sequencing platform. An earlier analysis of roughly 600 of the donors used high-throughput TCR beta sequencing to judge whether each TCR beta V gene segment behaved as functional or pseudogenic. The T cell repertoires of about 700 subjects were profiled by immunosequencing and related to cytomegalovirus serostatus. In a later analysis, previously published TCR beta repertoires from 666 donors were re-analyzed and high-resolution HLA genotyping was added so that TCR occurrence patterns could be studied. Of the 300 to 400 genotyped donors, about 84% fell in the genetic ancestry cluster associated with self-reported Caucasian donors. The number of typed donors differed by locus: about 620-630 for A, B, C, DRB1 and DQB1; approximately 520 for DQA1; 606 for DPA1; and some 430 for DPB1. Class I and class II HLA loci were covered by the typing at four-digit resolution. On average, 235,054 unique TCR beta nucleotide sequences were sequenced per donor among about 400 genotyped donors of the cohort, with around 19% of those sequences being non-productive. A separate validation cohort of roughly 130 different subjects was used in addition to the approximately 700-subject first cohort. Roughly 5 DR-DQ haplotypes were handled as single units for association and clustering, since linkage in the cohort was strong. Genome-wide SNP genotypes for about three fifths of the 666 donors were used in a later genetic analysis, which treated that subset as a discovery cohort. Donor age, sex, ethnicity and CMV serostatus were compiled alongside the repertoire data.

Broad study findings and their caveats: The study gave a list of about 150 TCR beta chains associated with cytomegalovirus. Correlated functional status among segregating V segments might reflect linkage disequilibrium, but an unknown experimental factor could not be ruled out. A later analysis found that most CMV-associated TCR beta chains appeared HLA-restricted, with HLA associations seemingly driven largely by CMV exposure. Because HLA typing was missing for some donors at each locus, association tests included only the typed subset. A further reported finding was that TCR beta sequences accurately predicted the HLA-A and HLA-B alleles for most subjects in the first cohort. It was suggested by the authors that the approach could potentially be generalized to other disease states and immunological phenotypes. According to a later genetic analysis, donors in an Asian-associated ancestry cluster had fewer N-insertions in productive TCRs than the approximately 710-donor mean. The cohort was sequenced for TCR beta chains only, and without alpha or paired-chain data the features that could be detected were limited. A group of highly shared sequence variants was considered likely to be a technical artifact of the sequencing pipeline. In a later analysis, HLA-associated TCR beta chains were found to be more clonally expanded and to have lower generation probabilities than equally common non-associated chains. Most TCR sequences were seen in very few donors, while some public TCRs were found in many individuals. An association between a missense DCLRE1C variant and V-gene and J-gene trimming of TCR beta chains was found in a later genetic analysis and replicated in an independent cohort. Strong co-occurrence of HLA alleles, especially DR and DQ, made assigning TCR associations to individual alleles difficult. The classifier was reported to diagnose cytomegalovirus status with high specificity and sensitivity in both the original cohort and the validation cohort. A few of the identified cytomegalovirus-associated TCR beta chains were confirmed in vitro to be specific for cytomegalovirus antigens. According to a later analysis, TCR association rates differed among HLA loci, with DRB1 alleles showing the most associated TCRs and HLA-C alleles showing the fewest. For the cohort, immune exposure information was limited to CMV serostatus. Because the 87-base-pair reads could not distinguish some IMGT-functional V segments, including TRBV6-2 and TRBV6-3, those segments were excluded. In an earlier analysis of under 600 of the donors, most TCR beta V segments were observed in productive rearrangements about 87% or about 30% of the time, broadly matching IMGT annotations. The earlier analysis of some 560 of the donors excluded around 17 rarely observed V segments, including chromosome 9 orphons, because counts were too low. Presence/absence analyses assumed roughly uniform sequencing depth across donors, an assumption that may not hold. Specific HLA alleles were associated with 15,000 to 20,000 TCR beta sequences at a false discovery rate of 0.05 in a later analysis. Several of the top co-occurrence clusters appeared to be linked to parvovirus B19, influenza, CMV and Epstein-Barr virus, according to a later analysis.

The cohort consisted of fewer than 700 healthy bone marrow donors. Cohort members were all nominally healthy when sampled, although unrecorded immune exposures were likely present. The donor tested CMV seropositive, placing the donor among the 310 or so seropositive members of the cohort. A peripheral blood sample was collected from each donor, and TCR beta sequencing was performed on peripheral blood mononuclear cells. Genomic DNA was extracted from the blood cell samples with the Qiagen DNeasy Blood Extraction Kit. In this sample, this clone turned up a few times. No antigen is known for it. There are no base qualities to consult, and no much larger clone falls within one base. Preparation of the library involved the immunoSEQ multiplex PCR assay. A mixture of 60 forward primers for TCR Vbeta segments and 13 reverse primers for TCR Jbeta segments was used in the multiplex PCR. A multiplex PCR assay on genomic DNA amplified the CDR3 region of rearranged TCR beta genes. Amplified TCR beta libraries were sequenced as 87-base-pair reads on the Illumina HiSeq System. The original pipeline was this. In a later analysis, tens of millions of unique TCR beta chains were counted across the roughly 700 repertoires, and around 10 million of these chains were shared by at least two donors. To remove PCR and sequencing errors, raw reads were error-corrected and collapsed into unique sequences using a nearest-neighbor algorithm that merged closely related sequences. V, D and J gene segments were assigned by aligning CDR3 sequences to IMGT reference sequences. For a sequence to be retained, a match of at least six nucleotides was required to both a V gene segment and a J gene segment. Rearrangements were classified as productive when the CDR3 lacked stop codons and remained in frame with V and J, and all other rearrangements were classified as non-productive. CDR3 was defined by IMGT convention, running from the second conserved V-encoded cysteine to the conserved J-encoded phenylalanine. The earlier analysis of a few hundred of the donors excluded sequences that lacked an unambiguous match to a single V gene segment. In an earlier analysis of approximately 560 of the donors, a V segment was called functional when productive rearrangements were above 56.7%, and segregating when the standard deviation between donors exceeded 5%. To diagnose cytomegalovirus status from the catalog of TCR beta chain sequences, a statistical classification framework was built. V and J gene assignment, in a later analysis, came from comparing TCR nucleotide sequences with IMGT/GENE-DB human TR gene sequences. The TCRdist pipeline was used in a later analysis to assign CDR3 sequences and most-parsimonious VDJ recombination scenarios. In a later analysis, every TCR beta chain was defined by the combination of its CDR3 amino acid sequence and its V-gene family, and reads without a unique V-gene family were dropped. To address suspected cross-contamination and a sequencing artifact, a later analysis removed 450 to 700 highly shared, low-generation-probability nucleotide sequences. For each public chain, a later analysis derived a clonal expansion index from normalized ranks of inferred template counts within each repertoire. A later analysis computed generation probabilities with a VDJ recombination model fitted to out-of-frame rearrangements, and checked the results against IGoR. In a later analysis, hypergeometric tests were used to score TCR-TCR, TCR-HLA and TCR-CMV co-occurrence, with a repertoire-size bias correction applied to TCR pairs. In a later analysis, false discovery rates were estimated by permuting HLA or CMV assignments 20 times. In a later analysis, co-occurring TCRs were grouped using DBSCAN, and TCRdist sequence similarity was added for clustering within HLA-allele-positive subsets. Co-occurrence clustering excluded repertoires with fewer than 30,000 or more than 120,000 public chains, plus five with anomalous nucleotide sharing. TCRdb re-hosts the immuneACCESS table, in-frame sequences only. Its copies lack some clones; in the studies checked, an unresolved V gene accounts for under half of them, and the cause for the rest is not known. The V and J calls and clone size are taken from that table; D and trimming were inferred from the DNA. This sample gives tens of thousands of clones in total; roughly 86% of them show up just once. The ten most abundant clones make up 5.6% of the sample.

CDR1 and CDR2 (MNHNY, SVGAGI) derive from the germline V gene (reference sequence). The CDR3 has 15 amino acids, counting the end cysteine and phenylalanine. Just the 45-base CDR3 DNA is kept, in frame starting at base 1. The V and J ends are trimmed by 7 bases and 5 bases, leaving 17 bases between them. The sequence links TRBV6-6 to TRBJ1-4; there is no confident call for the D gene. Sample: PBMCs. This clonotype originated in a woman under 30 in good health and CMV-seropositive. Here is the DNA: TGTGCCAGCACTTTCGGAGGCAGACTCAATGAAAAACTGTTTTTT. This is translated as CASTFGGRLNEKLFF.